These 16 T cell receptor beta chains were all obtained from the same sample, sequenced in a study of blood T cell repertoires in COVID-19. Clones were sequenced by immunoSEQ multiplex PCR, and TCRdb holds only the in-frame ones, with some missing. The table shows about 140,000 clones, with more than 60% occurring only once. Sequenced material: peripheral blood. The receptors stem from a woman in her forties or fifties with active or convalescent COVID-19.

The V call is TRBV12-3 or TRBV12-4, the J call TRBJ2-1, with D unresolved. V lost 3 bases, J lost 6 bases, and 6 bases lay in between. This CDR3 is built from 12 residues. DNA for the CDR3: TGTGCCAGCAGTTTTTTGCGCAATGAGCAGTTCTTC. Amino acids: CASSFLRNEQFF.

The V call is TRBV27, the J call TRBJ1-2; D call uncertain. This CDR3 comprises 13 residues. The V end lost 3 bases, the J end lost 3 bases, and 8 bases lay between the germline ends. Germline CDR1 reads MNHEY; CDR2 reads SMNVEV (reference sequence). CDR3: CASSFLGDYGYTF. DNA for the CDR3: TGTGCCAGCAGTTTCCTAGGAGACTATGGCTACACCTTC.

The CDR3 sequence: CASSLQASNQPQHF. CDR3 nucleotides: TGTGCCAGCAGTTTACAGGCTAGCAATCAGCCCCAGCATTTT. The chain combines TRBV6-2 or TRBV6-3 with TRBJ1-5, with D maybe TRBD1 (5 bases). Germline CDR1 reads MNHEY; CDR2 reads SVGEGT. The length of the CDR3 is 14 residues. The germline V and J ends were trimmed by 4 bases and 0 bases, with 7 bases remaining between them.

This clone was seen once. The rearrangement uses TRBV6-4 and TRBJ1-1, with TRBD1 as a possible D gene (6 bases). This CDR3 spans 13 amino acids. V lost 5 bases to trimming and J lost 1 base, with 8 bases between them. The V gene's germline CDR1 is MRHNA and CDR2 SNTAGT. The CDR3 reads CASSLTGNTEAFF. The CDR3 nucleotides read TGTGCCAGCAGTCTGACAGGGAACACTGAAGCTTTCTTT.

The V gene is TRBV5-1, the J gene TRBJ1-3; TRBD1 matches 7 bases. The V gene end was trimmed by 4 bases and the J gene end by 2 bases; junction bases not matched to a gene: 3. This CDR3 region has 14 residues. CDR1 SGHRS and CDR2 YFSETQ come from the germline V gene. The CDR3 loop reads CASSADRAGNTIYF. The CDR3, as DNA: TGCGCCAGCAGCGCTGACAGGGCTGGAAACACCATATATTTT.

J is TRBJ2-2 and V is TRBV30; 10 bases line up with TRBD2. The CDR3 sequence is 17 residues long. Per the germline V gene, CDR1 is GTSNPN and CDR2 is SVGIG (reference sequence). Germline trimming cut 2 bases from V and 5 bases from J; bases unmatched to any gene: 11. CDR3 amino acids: CAWSFGLAGVSTGELFF. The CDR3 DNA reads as TGTGCCTGGAGTTTTGGGCTAGCGGGGGTGTCGACCGGGGAGCTGTTTTTT.

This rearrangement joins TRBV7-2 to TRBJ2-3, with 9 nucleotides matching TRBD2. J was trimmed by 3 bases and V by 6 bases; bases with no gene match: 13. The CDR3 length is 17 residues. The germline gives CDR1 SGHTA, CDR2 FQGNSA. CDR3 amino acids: CASSPPTAGGSTDTQYF. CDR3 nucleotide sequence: TGTGCCAGCAGTCCTCCAACAGCGGGGGGCTCGACAGATACGCAGTATTTT.

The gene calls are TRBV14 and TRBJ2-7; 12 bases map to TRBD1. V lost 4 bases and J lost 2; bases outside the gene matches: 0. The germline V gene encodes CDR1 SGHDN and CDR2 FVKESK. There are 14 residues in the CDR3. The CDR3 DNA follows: TGTGCCAGCAGCCGGGACAGGGGGCCCTACGAGCAGTACTTC. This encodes CASSRDRGPYEQYF.

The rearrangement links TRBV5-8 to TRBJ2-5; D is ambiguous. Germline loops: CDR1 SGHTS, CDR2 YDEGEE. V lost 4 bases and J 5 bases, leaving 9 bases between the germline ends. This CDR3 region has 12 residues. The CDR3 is CASSQATETQYF. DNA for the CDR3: TGTGCCAGCAGCCAAGCGACGGAGACCCAGTACTTC. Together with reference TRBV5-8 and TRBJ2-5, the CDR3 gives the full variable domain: EAGVTQSPTHLIKTRGQQATLRCSPISGHTSVYWYQQALGLGLQFLLWYDEGEERNRGNFPPRFSGRQFPNYSSELNVNALELEDSALYLCASSQATETQYFGPGTRLLVL.

The CDR3 is CASSQGGTGVSYEQYF. The CDR3, as DNA: TGTGCCAGCAGCCAAGGTGGGACAGGCGTCTCCTACGAGCAGTACTTC. This chain connects TRBV3-1 (or the pseudogene TRBV3-2) to TRBJ2-7; 8 nucleotides line up with TRBD1. Germline-derived CDR1 and CDR2 are LGHDT and YNNKEL (reference sequence). After removal of 1 base from V and 0 bases from J, the junction contained 5 bases not matched to a gene. This CDR3 spans 16 amino acids.

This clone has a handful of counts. The CDR3 DNA reads TGTGCCAGCAGCTTGCCGGACAGGGGGCATGGCTACACCTTC. It specifies CASSLPDRGHGYTF. The genes are TRBV5-8 and TRBJ1-2; 11 nucleotides agree with TRBD1. Germline CDR1 reads SGHTS; CDR2 reads YDEGEE. The CDR3 extends over 14 amino acids. The trim removed 1 base at V and 6 bases at J, leaving 2 bases unmatched.

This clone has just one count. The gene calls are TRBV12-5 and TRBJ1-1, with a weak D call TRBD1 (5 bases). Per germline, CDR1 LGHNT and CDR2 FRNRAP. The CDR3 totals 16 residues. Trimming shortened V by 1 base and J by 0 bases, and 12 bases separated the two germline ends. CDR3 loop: CASGLAPTELNTEAFF. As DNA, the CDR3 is TGTGCTAGTGGTTTGGCCCCGACAGAACTGAACACTGAAGCTTTCTTT. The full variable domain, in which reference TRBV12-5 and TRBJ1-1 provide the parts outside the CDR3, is DARVTQTPRHKVTEMGQEVTMRCQPILGHNTVFWYRQTMMQGLELLAYFRNRAPLDDSGMPKDRFSAEMPDATLATLKIQPSEPRDSAVYFCASGLAPTELNTEAFFGQGTRLTVV.

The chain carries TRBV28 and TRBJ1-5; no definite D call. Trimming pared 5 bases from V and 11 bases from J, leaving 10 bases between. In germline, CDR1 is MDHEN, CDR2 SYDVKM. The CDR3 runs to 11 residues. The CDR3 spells CASSELRTQHF. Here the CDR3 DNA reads TGTGCCAGCAGTGAGCTCAGGACCCAGCATTTT. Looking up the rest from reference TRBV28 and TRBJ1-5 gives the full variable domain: DVKVTQSSRYLVKRTGEKVFLECVQDMDHENMFWYRQDPGLGLRLIYFSYDVKMKEKGDIPEGYSVSREKKERFSLILESASTNQTSMYLCASSELRTQHFGDGTRLSIL.

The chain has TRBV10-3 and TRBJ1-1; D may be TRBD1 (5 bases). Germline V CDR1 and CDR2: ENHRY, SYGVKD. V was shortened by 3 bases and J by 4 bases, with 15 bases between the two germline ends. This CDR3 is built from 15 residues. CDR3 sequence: CAISEGVGGSTEAFF. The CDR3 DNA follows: TGTGCCATCAGTGAAGGAGTGGGGGGTTCCACTGAAGCTTTCTTT.

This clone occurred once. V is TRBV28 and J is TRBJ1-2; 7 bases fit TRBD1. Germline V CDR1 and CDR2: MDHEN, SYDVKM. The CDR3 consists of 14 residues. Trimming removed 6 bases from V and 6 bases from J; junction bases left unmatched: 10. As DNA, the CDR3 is TGTGCCAGCAGCCTGCTCTCAGGGGGAAATGGCTACACCTTC. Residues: CASSLLSGGNGYTF.

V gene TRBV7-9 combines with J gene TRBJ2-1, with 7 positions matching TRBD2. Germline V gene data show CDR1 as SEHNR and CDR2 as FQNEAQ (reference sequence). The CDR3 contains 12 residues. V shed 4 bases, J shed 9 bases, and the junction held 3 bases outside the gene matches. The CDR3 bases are TGTGCCAGCAGCTCCGGACTAGGTGAGCAGTTCTTC. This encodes CASSSGLGEQFF.